The rows below give T cell receptor beta chains drawn from one sample of a study of blood T cell repertoires in COVID-19. Profiling relied on immunoSEQ multiplex PCR, and the TCRdb table lists in-frame clones only, not all of them. The sample yields approximately 82,000 clones, more than 85% seen once. The material sequenced was PBMCs or T cells enriched from blood (not recorded which). The source is a woman aged 45-60 years with acute COVID-19. CDR3s include the opening cysteine and the closing phenylalanine or tryptophan. Each record gives: V gene, J gene, D gene, clone size, CDR3 protein, CDR3 DNA. The D gene is left open where the match is weak. Some rows mark clone size as missing; the rest say once, few, many or name a class of expanded clone.

TRBV19	TRBJ2-2	TRBD2	-	CASSLAGGNTGELFF	TGTGCCAGTAGCCTAGCGGGAGGGAACACCGGGGAGCTGTTTTTT
TRBV10-3	TRBJ2-1	-	-	CAISENLAYNEQFF	TGTGCCATCAGTGAAAATCTAGCGTACAATGAGCAGTTCTTC
TRBV30	TRBJ2-7	-	-	CAWSVLGGQYF	TGTGCCTGGAGTGTCCTGGGAGGGCAGTACTTC
TRBV4-1	TRBJ2-1	-	-	CASSQDANPGRLREQFF	TGCGCCAGCAGCCAAGATGCCAACCCGGGTAGGCTTAGAGAGCAGTTCTTC
TRBV5-1	TRBJ1-3	TRBD1	once	CASREDRAGNTIYF	TGCGCCAGCAGGGAGGACAGGGCTGGAAACACCATATATTTT
TRBV24-1	TRBJ2-1	-	once	CATSDSSGSYNEQFF	TGTGCCACCAGTGATTCCTCGGGCTCCTACAATGAGCAGTTCTTC
TRBV5-5	TRBJ2-1	-	-	CASSGTGSYNEQFF	TGTGCCAGCAGCGGAACCGGGAGCTACAATGAGCAGTTCTTC
TRBV7-2	TRBJ1-2	TRBD1	once	CASSAQGARYGYTF	TGTGCCAGCAGCGCGCAGGGGGCGCGTTATGGCTACACCTTC
TRBV4-1	TRBJ2-1	TRBD1	-	CASSLTQGDFSYNEQFF	TGCGCCAGCAGCCTAACACAGGGGGATTTTTCCTACAATGAGCAGTTCTTC
TRBV5-1	TRBJ2-1	TRBD2	once	CASSSAYSGLAGTEQFF	TGCGCCAGCAGCTCGGCCTACTCGGGACTAGCGGGAACCGAGCAGTTCTTC
TRBV5-1	TRBJ2-1	TRBD1	-	CASSLTTGNNEQFF	TGCGCCAGCAGCTTAACGACAGGGAACAATGAGCAGTTCTTC
TRBV30	TRBJ1-2	-	-	CAWSLGNYGYTF	TGTGCCTGGAGTCTGGGCAACTATGGCTACACCTTC
TRBV29-1	TRBJ2-5	-	-	CSASGQPVETQYF	TGCAGCGCCTCGGGACAACCAGTCGAGACCCAGTACTTC
TRBV11-1	TRBJ2-7	TRBD1	-	CASSRDRGDEQYF	TGTGCCAGCAGCCGGGACAGGGGGGACGAGCAGTACTTC
TRBV5-8	TRBJ2-7	TRBD1	-	CASSLTGTGGHEQYF	TGTGCCAGCAGCCTTACCGGGACAGGGGGGCATGAGCAGTACTTC
TRBV27	TRBJ2-1	TRBD2	-	CASSSTSGRYNEQFF	TGTGCCAGCAGTTCAACTAGCGGTCGATACAATGAGCAGTTCTTC
TRBV7-6	TRBJ1-3	-	-	CASSELATGPRNTIYF	TGTGCCAGCAGCGAACTAGCGACGGGGCCGAGAAACACCATATATTTT
TRBV7-9	TRBJ1-3	-	-	CASSRAGGVPGNTIYF	TGTGCCAGCAGCCGTGCCGGAGGGGTCCCTGGAAACACCATATATTTT
TRBV6-5	TRBJ2-7	TRBD2	-	CASSLAGPEGEQYF	TGTGCCAGCAGTCTAGCGGGACCCGAGGGTGAGCAGTACTTC
TRBV13	TRBJ2-7	-	once	CASKKLASYEQYF	TGTGCCAGCAAAAAACTAGCCTCCTACGAGCAGTACTTC
TRBV27	TRBJ1-5	TRBD1	-	CASSPRQGIGNQPQHF	TGTGCCAGCAGCCCCAGACAGGGGATAGGCAATCAGCCCCAGCATTTT
TRBV5-4	TRBJ1-1	TRBD1	-	CASSFGQGNTEAFF	TGTGCCAGCAGCTTCGGACAGGGAAACACTGAAGCTTTCTTT
TRBV7-3	TRBJ2-3	-	-	CASSLRLTDTQYF	TGTGCCAGCAGCTTACGACTCACAGATACGCAGTATTTT
TRBV11-2	TRBJ1-2	TRBD1	-	CASSPTGDGYGYTF	TGTGCCAGCAGCCCGACAGGGGACGGCTATGGCTACACCTTC
TRBV29-1	TRBJ2-7	-	-	CSVGAGEQQYF	TGCAGCGTGGGGGCGGGGGAGCAGCAGTACTTC
TRBV19	TRBJ1-2	TRBD1	-	CASSIRMRTGHGYTF	TGTGCCAGTAGTATCAGGATGAGGACAGGGCATGGCTACACCTTC
TRBV4-3	TRBJ2-3	-	-	CASSQDGGEFTDTQYF	TGCGCCAGCAGCCAAGATGGTGGGGAGTTCACAGATACGCAGTATTTT
TRBV7-6	TRBJ2-2	TRBD1	-	CASSLGQGNTGELFF	TGTGCCAGCAGCCTGGGACAGGGAAACACCGGGGAGCTGTTTTTT
TRBV7-3	TRBJ1-1	-	-	CASSPRGQGTEAFF	TGTGCCAGCAGTCCGCGGGGGCAGGGAACTGAAGCTTTCTTT
TRBV5-1	TRBJ1-6	TRBD1	-	CASSPMGGQGQSPLHF	TGCGCCAGCAGCCCAATGGGAGGACAGGGCCAATCACCCCTCCACTTT
TRBV4-1	TRBJ2-5	TRBD2	-	CASSQGIAGVEGETQYF	TGCGCCAGCAGCCAAGGGATAGCGGGAGTGGAGGGAGAGACCCAGTACTTC
TRBV11-1	TRBJ1-1	TRBD1	-	CASSTGAPTEAFF	TGTGCCAGCAGTACAGGGGCGCCCACTGAAGCTTTCTTT
TRBV29-1	TRBJ1-2	-	-	CSVGATAPSYGYTF	TGCAGCGTGGGGGCGACGGCCCCTTCCTATGGCTACACCTTC
TRBV4-2	TRBJ2-7	TRBD2	-	CASSLNSGSGYEQYF	TGTGCCAGCAGCTTGAATAGCGGGAGTGGCTACGAGCAGTACTTC
TRBV6-5	TRBJ2-7	-	-	CASSYSQAKGYEQYF	TGTGCCAGCAGTTACTCTCAGGCGAAAGGCTACGAGCAGTACTTC
TRBV28	TRBJ1-3	TRBD1	-	CAITQGGNTIYF	TGTGCCATTACACAGGGGGGAAACACCATATATTTT
TRBV6-5	TRBJ2-7	-	-	CASTLTEPSYEQYF	TGTGCCAGCACTTTGACGGAGCCATCCTACGAGCAGTACTTC
TRBV11-2	TRBJ2-7	TRBD1	-	CASSLGQGDRYEQYF	TGTGCCAGCAGCTTAGGCCAGGGGGACCGTTACGAGCAGTACTTC
TRBV12-3/TRBV12-4	TRBJ2-1	-	once	CASNMSPGNEQFF	TGTGCCAGCAACATGAGCCCAGGGAATGAGCAGTTCTTC
TRBV3-1/TRBV3-2	TRBJ1-4	-	-	CASSAGGGADEKLFF	TGTGCCAGCAGCGCCGGGGGAGGGGCGGATGAAAAACTGTTTTTT
TRBV3-1/TRBV3-2	TRBJ1-2	-	-	CASSQDTGNGYTF	TGTGCCAGCAGCCAAGATACCGGGAATGGCTACACCTTC
TRBV7-6	TRBJ2-7	-	-	CASSPTGGAHEQYF	TGTGCCAGCAGCCCAACAGGGGGGGCCCACGAGCAGTACTTC
TRBV5-4	TRBJ1-2	TRBD1	once	CASSLTGADYGYTF	TGTGCCAGCAGTCTCACAGGGGCGGACTATGGCTACACCTTC
TRBV2	TRBJ1-2	-	-	CASSNRQAGYTF	TGTGCCAGCAGCAACAGACAGGCTGGCTACACCTTC